These 8 T cell receptor beta chains came from one sample sequenced in a study of blood T cell repertoires in COVID-19. The table came from immunoSEQ multiplex PCR; TCRdb's copy has only in-frame clones and leaves some out. The data show fewer than 40,000 clones, about nine tenths seen once. Sequencing was carried out using peripheral blood. All receptors derive from a human donor in a cohort sampled during active COVID-19.

This clone has a single count. The J gene is TRBJ2-1, the V gene TRBV28; tentatively, D is TRBD2 (5 bases). V shed 5 bases and J shed 5 bases, with 19 bases lying between them. The CDR3 sequence is 16 residues long. Germline loops: CDR1 MDHEN, CDR2 SYDVKM. The CDR3 is CASSPRVGSGDNEQFF. The CDR3 DNA follows: TGTGCCAGCAGTCCCCGGGTGGGGAGCGGAGACAATGAGCAGTTCTTC.

V is TRBV19 and J is TRBJ2-2, with a weak D call TRBD2 (5 bases). Germline assignment: CDR1 LNHDA and CDR2 SQIVND (reference sequence). V lost 1 base, J lost 7 bases, and 7 bases lay in between. The CDR3 has 13 amino acids. As DNA, the CDR3 is TGTGCCAGTAGTATAGTAGGGAGCGGGGAGCTGTTTTTT. Translated, it gives CASSIVGSGELFF.

The chain is built from TRBV3-1 (or the pseudogene TRBV3-2) and TRBJ1-2; tentative D call: TRBD1 (6 bases). The germline V and J ends were trimmed by 1 base and 4 bases, with 10 bases remaining between them. This CDR3 comprises 14 residues. The V gene's germline CDR1 is LGHDT and CDR2 YNNKEL (reference sequence). The CDR3 region has the DNA TGTGCCAGCAGCCAAGGACAGGAGTTCTATGGCTACACCTTC. Translated: CASSQGQEFYGYTF.

The chain uses TRBV30 and TRBJ2-7; 9 nucleotides align to TRBD2. The CDR3 extends over 15 amino acids. The junction had 6 bases not matched to a gene; V was cut back by 0 bases and J by 3 bases. The germline gives CDR1 GTSNPN, CDR2 SVGIG (reference sequence). The CDR3 bases are TGTGCCTGGAGTGTCCGCCCTAGCGGGGTCTACGAGCAGTACTTC. This encodes CAWSVRPSGVYEQYF.

The CDR3 here is CAWSGTSSRNPSYEQYF. For the CDR3, the DNA is TGTGCCTGGAGCGGCACGTCCTCCAGGAACCCCTCCTACGAGCAGTACTTC. The rearrangement uses TRBV30 and TRBJ2-7; no clear D. V was clipped by 3 bases and J by 0 bases, with 21 bases between them. The CDR3 length is 17 residues. Germline-derived CDR1 and CDR2 are GTSNPN and SVGIG (reference sequence).

The chain uses TRBV7-9 and TRBJ1-2, with 7 bases fitting TRBD1. The length of the CDR3 is 13 residues. Trimming at V came to 1 base and at J to 7 bases, leaving 3 bases not matched to a gene. The germline V gene has CDR1 SEHNR and CDR2 FQNEAQ (reference sequence). The CDR3 sequence: CASSLVGGGGYTF. In nucleotides, the CDR3 is TGTGCCAGCAGCTTAGTAGGGGGCGGTGGCTACACCTTC.

V is TRBV11-2 and J is TRBJ2-7; D is perhaps TRBD1 (5 bases). Germline assignment: CDR1 SGHAT and CDR2 FQNNGV. Trimming shortened V by 6 bases and J by 5 bases, and 8 bases separated the two germline ends. The CDR3 runs to 11 residues. CDR3 protein: CASREQDEQYF. CDR3 nucleotides: TGTGCCAGCAGGGAACAGGACGAGCAGTACTTC.

The chain is built from TRBV7-2 and TRBJ2-5; TRBD2 might be the D (6 bases). This CDR3 is built from 15 residues. Germline CDR1 and CDR2: SGHTA and FQGNSA. V lost 1 base, J lost 4 bases, and 13 bases lay in between. In DNA, the CDR3 is TGTGCCAGCAGCTTAGGAGGAGGGCGGGCAGAGACCCAGTACTTC. This gives the protein CASSLGGGRAETQYF.